This T cell receptor (beta chain) comes out of a study of blood T cell repertoires in COVID-19. In the study overall: Sites across the United States, Italy and Spain contributed samples from acute and convalescent COVID-19. Sources were T cells, B-cell-depleted T cells, or PBMCs; the material itself was cDNA or gDNA.

Those enrolled in Seattle joined during active infection and were followed longitudinally afterward. In the authors' methods: Scientists estimated how many nucleated cells there were by amplifying reference gene primers. TCRdb's table, derived via immunoSEQ multiplex PCR, lists solely in-frame clones and lacks some. The V and J calls and clone size come from that table; D and trimming were worked out from the DNA. The table lists about 340,000 clones, 75% to 90% of them singletons. CDR1 is SGHDN, CDR2 FVKESK, per germline. J gave up 4 bases and V 4 bases, and 5 bases lay outside the gene matches. The CDR3 sequence is 15 residues long.

The sample comprised peripheral blood. V is TRBV14 and J is TRBJ2-1; 9 bases match TRBD1. This TCR came from a woman aged 45-65 years with COVID-19, enrolled during active disease. DNA for the CDR3: TGTGCCAGCAGCCTGACAGGGGGGGAATACAATGAGCAGTTCTTC. Translated: CASSLTGGEYNEQFF. The whole variable domain, remainder taken from reference TRBV14 and TRBJ2-1, is EAGVTQFPSHSVIEKGQTVTLRCDPISGHDNLYWYRRVMGKEIKFLLHFVKESKQDESGMPNNRFLAERTGGTYSTLKVQPAELEDSGVYFCASSLTGGEYNEQFFGPGTRLTVL.